These T cell receptor beta chains were read from a single sample in a study of blood T cell repertoires in COVID-19. Profiled with immunoSEQ multiplex PCR; TCRdb holds only in-frame clones, not every one. The table has about 200,000 clones, about 87% seen once. The specimen was PBMCs or T cells enriched from blood (not recorded which). The origin of the receptors is a man aged 25-45 years who had recovered from COVID-19. The CDR3 runs from the conserved cysteine through the conserved F or W. Fields, in order: D gene, clone size, J gene, V gene, CDR3 DNA, CDR3 protein. A D gene is named only where the DNA matches it firmly. Clone size is stated in some rows and not others, as once, few, many or a class when expanded.

>NA|NA|TRBJ1-2|TRBV3-1/TRBV3-2
TGTGCCAGCAGCCAAGGAAGACAGCCGCACTATGGCTACACCTTC
CASSQGRQPHYGYTF
>NA|NA|TRBJ1-2|TRBV6-5
TGTGCCAGCAGACCCACTATTAACTATGGCTACACCTTC
CASRPTINYGYTF
>TRBD1|NA|TRBJ1-1|TRBV13
TGTGCCAGCAGCTCACAGGGGGTGAACACTGAAGCTTTCTTT
CASSSQGVNTEAFF
>NA|NA|TRBJ2-7|TRBV12-3/TRBV12-4
TGTGCCAGCAGTTTTAAATACGAGCAGTACTTC
CASSFKYEQYF
>NA|NA|TRBJ2-1|TRBV5-8
TGTGCCAGCAGCACCCTGGGACACAGGAATGAGCAGTTCTTC
CASSTLGHRNEQFF
>TRBD2|NA|TRBJ2-7|TRBV7-2
TGTGCCAGCAGCTTATTGGGACTAGCGGCATACGAGCAGTACTTC
CASSLLGLAAYEQYF
>NA|NA|TRBJ1-3|TRBV10-1
TGCGCCAGCAGTTCGGGACTGAACTCTGGAAACACCATATATTTT
CASSSGLNSGNTIYF
>TRBD2|NA|TRBJ2-1|TRBV5-4
TGTGCCAGCAGTACAGATCCGGGACTAGCATTAAATGAGCAGTTCTTC
CASSTDPGLALNEQFF
>NA|NA|TRBJ2-5|TRBV4-1
TGCGCCAGCAGCCGGCTAGCGCGGGCGGAGACCCAGTACTTC
CASSRLARAETQYF
>NA|NA|TRBJ1-1|TRBV30
TGTGCCTGGACCGGGGGGAACACTGAAGCTTTCTTT
CAWTGGNTEAFF
>TRBD1|few|TRBJ1-2|TRBV30
TGTGCCTGGAGGGGACAGGAGCTCTATGGCTACACCTTC
CAWRGQELYGYTF
>NA|once|TRBJ2-3|TRBV18
TGTGCCAGCTCACTCGACTTGGCCTTCGGCACAGATACGCAGTATTTT
CASSLDLAFGTDTQYF
>TRBD1|NA|TRBJ1-2|TRBV10-3
TGTGCCATAAACGACAGGGGCGGCTACACCTTC
CAINDRGGYTF
>TRBD1|NA|TRBJ1-2|TRBV19
TGTGCCAGTAGTATTACTCCGGACAGGGTGCCTTATGGCTACACCTTC
CASSITPDRVPYGYTF
>TRBD1|NA|TRBJ1-5|TRBV5-1
TGCGCCAGCAGCTTAGGGGGCAGCAATCAGCCCCAGCATTTT
CASSLGGSNQPQHF
>TRBD1|NA|TRBJ2-7|TRBV2
TGTGCCAGCAGTGGGGACAGGATCTACGAGCAGTACTTC
CASSGDRIYEQYF
>TRBD1|once|TRBJ1-1|TRBV19
TGTGCCAGTAGTATTGGGACAGGGGTTTGGAGAGCTTTCTTT
CASSIGTGVWRAFF
>NA|NA|TRBJ1-1|TRBV29-1
TGCAGCGTTGATTCCGGACAGAACACTGAAGCTTTCTTT
CSVDSGQNTEAFF
>TRBD2|once|TRBJ2-3|TRBV7-9
TGTGCCAGCAGCTTTGGGACTAGCGGGGGAACAGATACGCAGTATTTT
CASSFGTSGGTDTQYF
>TRBD1|NA|TRBJ2-7|TRBV18
TGTGCCAGCTCATCCCGGGACAGGGACTACGAGCAGTACTTC
CASSSRDRDYEQYF
>NA|NA|TRBJ1-1|TRBV5-1
TGCGCCAGCAGCTTCCAGGGTGAAGCTTTCTTT
CASSFQGEAFF
>TRBD2|NA|TRBJ2-3|TRBV24-1
TGTGCCACCAGTGATTTTTCACTAGCGGGGGGGCAAGATACGCAGTATTTT
CATSDFSLAGGQDTQYF
>TRBD1|NA|TRBJ2-7|TRBV10-1
TGCGCCAGCAGTGCTGACAGGGGCTACGAGCAGTACTTC
CASSADRGYEQYF
>NA|NA|TRBJ1-2|TRBV29-1
TGCAGCGTTGGGCCTAACTATGGCTACACCTTC
CSVGPNYGYTF
>NA|NA|TRBJ2-1|TRBV3-1/TRBV3-2
TGTGCCACCGGGGGACAGAATAAGATTAGCTCCTACAATGAGCAGTTCTTC
CATGGQNKISSYNEQFF
>NA|NA|TRBJ2-5|TRBV30
TGTGCCTGGAGTCTGACAGTAGACCAAGAGACCCAGTACTTC
CAWSLTVDQETQYF
>TRBD1|NA|TRBJ2-2|TRBV10-3
TGTGCCACCCAGGGACAGGGGGCGGGCACCGGGGAGCTGTTTTTT
CATQGQGAGTGELFF
>TRBD2|NA|TRBJ2-1|TRBV27
TGTGCCAGCAGTCCACTAGCGGGAGGGCCTAGCAATGAGCAGTTCTTC
CASSPLAGGPSNEQFF
>TRBD2|NA|TRBJ2-2|TRBV27
TGTGCCAGCAGTTTATGGGCCGGGACTAGAGGCACCGGGGAGCTGTTTTTT
CASSLWAGTRGTGELFF
>TRBD1|few|TRBJ1-5|TRBV7-2
TGTGCCAGCAGCTTAGTTCAGGGGGCTCAGCCCCAGCATTTT
CASSLVQGAQPQHF
>NA|NA|TRBJ2-6|TRBV30
TGTGCCTGGACAGGGATTGGTACCAACGTCCTGACTTTC
CAWTGIGTNVLTF